The 20 T cell receptor beta chains presented below share a single source sample, sequenced in a study of blood T cell dynamics during melanoma immunotherapy. Assay used: immunoSEQ multiplex PCR; TCRdb lists only in-frame clones, some missing. The sample records approximately 28,000 clones, approximately 80% being singletons. The time point is: week 3, after first cycle of checkpoint inhibitor. The sample was blood, taken from a patient treated with checkpoint blockade. These receptors were taken from a human donor with melanoma.

This chain joins TRBV28 and TRBJ2-1; possibly TRBD2 for D (6 bases). The germline CDR1 and CDR2 sequences are MDHEN and SYDVKM. The CDR3 has 15 amino acids. V was pared by 5 bases and J by 0 bases, with 11 bases between. CDR3 DNA: TGTGCCAGCAGTCGCACGGGGGACTCCTACAATGAGCAGTTCTTC. It translates to CASSRTGDSYNEQFF.

The chain couples TRBV7-2 to TRBJ2-2; D is ambiguous. The germline gives CDR1 SGHTA, CDR2 FQGNSA. V shed 0 bases and J shed 3 bases, with 5 bases lying between them. There are 14 residues in the CDR3. CDR3 bases: TGTGCCAGCAGCTTAGCCCAATACACCGGGGAGCTGTTTTTT. The encoded protein is CASSLAQYTGELFF. The full variable domain, its missing parts supplied by reference TRBV7-2 and TRBJ2-2, is GAGVSQSPSNKVTEKGKDVELRCDPISGHTALYWYRQSLGQGLEFLIYFQGNSAPDKSGLPSDRFSAERTGGSVSTLTIQRTQQEDSAVYLCASSLAQYTGELFFGEGSRLTVL.

J is TRBJ2-7 and V is TRBV6-1; tentative D call: TRBD1 (6 bases). The CDR3 is 19 amino acids. Germline values: CDR1 MNHNS, CDR2 SASEGT. V was shortened by 3 bases and J by 0 bases, with 24 bases between the two germline ends. The chain's CDR3 is CASSESGERWARGSYEQYF. The CDR3 DNA is TGTGCCAGCAGTGAGTCAGGGGAGAGATGGGCCAGGGGCTCCTACGAGCAGTACTTC.

This clone appeared once. The chain combines TRBV5-4 with TRBJ2-2; TRBD2 matches at 9 bases. This CDR3 comprises 17 residues. CDR1 SGHNT and CDR2 YYREEE come from the germline V gene (reference sequence). V was clipped by 3 bases and J by 2 bases; unmatched bases: 8. Written as DNA, the CDR3 is TGTGCCAGCAGCTCCGGACTAGCGACGACTAACACCGGGGAGCTGTTTTTT. The encoded protein is CASSSGLATTNTGELFF.

The V gene is TRBV5-1, the J gene TRBJ1-5; D unclear. The CDR3 extends over 16 amino acids. CDR1 and CDR2 from the germline V gene are SGHRS and YFSETQ. V lost 0 bases and J 0 bases, leaving 10 bases between the germline ends. CDR3 nucleotides: TGCGCCAGCAGCTTGGCCGATAGTTATAGCAATCAGCCCCAGCATTTT. Translating it yields CASSLADSYSNQPQHF.

This chain connects TRBV10-2 to TRBJ2-3, with 7 positions matching TRBD2. Germline assignment: CDR1 WSHSY and CDR2 SAAADI. The V gene end was trimmed by 2 bases and the J gene end by 5 bases; junction bases not matched to a gene: 7. This CDR3 spans 15 amino acids. The CDR3 loop reads CASSEVGGEGDTQYF. The CDR3, as DNA: TGCGCCAGCAGTGAGGTGGGGGGGGAGGGAGATACGCAGTATTTT.

The rearrangement joins TRBV6-5 to TRBJ2-4; a possible D gene is TRBD1 (6 bases). Looked up from germline, CDR1 is MNHEY and CDR2 is SVGAGI. V shed 2 bases and J shed 2 bases, with 10 bases lying between them. The CDR3 contains 15 residues. CDR3 nucleotides: TGTGCCAGCAGTTACGCCAGGGGTACCAAAAACATTCAGTACTTC. This codes for CASSYARGTKNIQYF.

The chain combines TRBV27 with TRBJ2-5; tentatively, D is TRBD1 (6 bases). TRBJ2-7 explains the end of the DNA better; the J call may be wrong. Germline CDR1 reads MNHEY; CDR2 reads SMNVEV (reference sequence). This CDR3 is 16 amino acids long. CDR3 coding DNA: TGTGCCAGCAGTTTATATGACTCAACAGGGATCTACGAGCAGTACTTC. Its protein product is CASSLYDSTGIYEQYF.

V is TRBV25-1 and J is TRBJ1-1; D possibly corresponds to TRBD1 (5 bases). Germline CDR1 is MGHDK and CDR2 is SYGVNS. The ends were cut back, 6 bases at V and 0 bases at J, with 11 bases in the middle. The CDR3 runs to 14 residues. The CDR3 spells CASSPTVMNTEAFF. The CDR3 coding sequence is TGTGCCAGCAGCCCGACAGTAATGAACACTGAAGCTTTCTTT.

This chain links TRBV6-5 with TRBJ1-5; D is unresolved. The CDR3 is 12 amino acids. Germline assignment: CDR1 MNHEY and CDR2 SVGAGI. The V end was cut by 4 bases, the J end by 6 bases, with 7 bases between. This chain's CDR3 is CASSSPGQPQHF. The CDR3 bases are TGTGCCAGCAGTTCTCCTGGTCAGCCCCAGCATTTT.

The chain combines TRBV6-6 with TRBJ2-7, with a weak D call TRBD1 (6 bases). Looked up from germline, CDR1 is MNHNY and CDR2 is SVGAGI (reference sequence). Trimming removed 8 bases at V and 4 bases at J, with 15 bases between. The length of the CDR3 is 13 residues. CDR3 sequence: CASEGRGWYEQYF. The DNA of the CDR3 is TGTGCCAGCGAGGGCAGGGGATGGTACGAGCAGTACTTC.

This clone was observed a few times. The CDR3 is CASSPRVGGAGGELFF. The CDR3 region has the DNA TGTGCCAGCAGCCCCCGCGTAGGGGGGGCTGGAGGGGAGCTGTTTTTT. The rearrangement uses TRBV9 and TRBJ2-2; weak D call: TRBD2 (7 bases). V was trimmed by 4 bases and J by 8 bases, leaving 21 bases between them. CDR1 and CDR2 from the germline V gene are SGDLS and YYNGEE. The CDR3 extends over 16 amino acids.

The chain is built from TRBV19 and TRBJ2-7; TRBD1 aligns across 8 bases. J was trimmed by 5 bases and V by 3 bases; bases with no gene match: 6. The CDR3 runs to 14 residues. Germline CDR1 and CDR2: LNHDA and SQIVND (reference sequence). CDR3 nucleotide sequence: TGTGCCAGTAGTATGGGGCAGGGGGCGAACGAGCAGTACTTC. Translating gives CASSMGQGANEQYF.

The V gene is TRBV11-2, the J gene TRBJ2-7, with TRBD1 identical over 7 bases. V gave up 5 bases and J gave up 6 bases; unmatched junction bases: 10. Germline V gene sequence: CDR1 SGHAT, CDR2 FQNNGV. The CDR3 length is 14 residues. The CDR3 DNA sequence: TGTGCCAGCAGCACAGACAGGGAGTTGGTCGAGCAGTACTTC. It codes for CASSTDRELVEQYF.

The genes are TRBV19 and TRBJ1-1, with D possibly TRBD1 on 5 matching bases. The CDR3 contains 13 residues. V was trimmed by 3 bases and J by 7 bases, leaving 12 bases between them. The germline V gene encodes CDR1 LNHDA and CDR2 SQIVND (reference sequence). The CDR3 loop is CASSIPGPSEAFF. The CDR3 DNA follows: TGTGCCAGTAGTATCCCGGGACCGAGTGAAGCTTTCTTT.

This clone has just a few counts. The rearrangement links TRBV6-4 to TRBJ2-1; TRBD2 matches 8 bases. The germline gives CDR1 MRHNA, CDR2 SNTAGT. The CDR3 runs to 17 residues. With 4 bases clipped from V and 4 bases from J, the junction kept 12 bases outside the gene matches. CDR3 bases: TGTGCCAGCAGTGCCTCTCAAAGCGGGAGCGGGTACAATGAGCAGTTCTTC. This encodes CASSASQSGSGYNEQFF.

The chain recombines TRBV6-1 with TRBJ2-3; possible D gene TRBD1, 5 bases. Germline V gene data show CDR1 as MNHNS and CDR2 as SASEGT. Trimming shortened V by 3 bases and J by 2 bases, and 12 bases separated the two germline ends. The CDR3 extends over 15 amino acids. CDR3 in DNA: TGTGCCAGCAGTGAGACGGCAGGGAACACAGATACGCAGTATTTT. Amino acids: CASSETAGNTDTQYF.

V gene TRBV7-2 combines with J gene TRBJ1-1; 7 bases map to TRBD1. The junction had 9 bases not matched to a gene; V was cut back by 1 base and J by 7 bases. There are 15 residues in the CDR3. Germline CDR1 and CDR2: SGHTA and FQGNSA. In DNA, the CDR3 is TGTGCCAGCAGCTTAGGGCAAGGGGGCTGGGGTGAAGCTTTCTTT. Protein: CASSLGQGGWGEAFF.

The chain's CDR3 is CASSPGVGEQFF. As DNA, the CDR3 is TGTGCCAGCAGTCCAGGGGTCGGTGAGCAGTTCTTC. The chain joins TRBV6-5 to TRBJ2-1, with D perhaps TRBD1 (6 bases). Per germline, CDR1 MNHEY and CDR2 SVGAGI. The CDR3 totals 12 residues. Trimming pared 5 bases from V and 9 bases from J, leaving 11 bases between.

This clone was counted once. J is TRBJ2-1 and V is TRBV11-2; no definite D call. CDR1 is SGHAT and CDR2 is FQNNGV in the germline V gene. Trimming took off 1 base at V and 0 bases at J, with 16 bases between the two ends. The CDR3 loop spans 18 amino acids. Here the CDR3 reads CASSLAFAGASSYNEQFF. The DNA of the CDR3 is TGTGCCAGCAGCTTAGCCTTTGCAGGCGCCAGCTCCTACAATGAGCAGTTCTTC.